The entry below gives a single T cell receptor (beta chain) sequence along with its context. This entry is derived from a study of blood T cell repertoires in COVID-19. Authors' data handling: Using reference gene primer amplification, nucleated cell counts were estimated. TCRdb's table, derived via immunoSEQ multiplex PCR, lists solely in-frame clones and lacks some. V and J calls and clone size are as listed in that table; D and trimming were resolved from the DNA. The profile shows some 130,000 clones, about 92% of them singletons. The sequencing sample was made of peripheral blood. The TCR comes from a man over 45 with active COVID-19.

The CDR3 nucleotides are TGTGCCAGCAAACAGGGAATTAATGAAAAACTGTTTTTT. Its protein product is CASKQGINEKLFF. The chain employs TRBV18 and TRBJ1-4, with D tentatively TRBD1 (6 bases). The germline V and J ends were trimmed by 8 bases and 4 bases, with 11 bases remaining between them. Germline CDR1 reads KGHSH; CDR2 reads LQKENI. This CDR3 comprises 13 residues.